This T cell receptor (beta chain) was recovered during a study of T-cell reconstitution after alpha-beta-depleted transplantation in children. The CDR3 length is 16 residues. Germline CDR1 and CDR2: SGHNT and YYREEE (reference sequence). The J segment lost 5 bases and the V segment lost 0 bases, leaving 9 bases of the junction unmatched. General study findings and limits: T-cell numbers and diversity one year post-transplant derived largely from freshly generated T cells. Some patients' high day-60 TCRbeta diversity was attributed to recipient cells surviving conditioning. There were reportedly several hundred expanded graft clones from which alpha-beta T cells came about two months after transplant.

This clonotype has a count of ten or more. Its antigen remains unidentified. Preparation of the TCRbeta library was carried out with unique molecular identifiers. TCRdb analysed the PCR reads with MiXCR anew, one entry per CDR3 protein. The sample contains 200,000 to 250,000 distinct CDR3 sequences, approximately 8.9% of which appear only once. This chain links TRBV5-4 with TRBJ2-5; 8 nucleotides match TRBD2. Sequencing used PBMCs, mostly from graft donor cells, obtained 180 days after TCRalphabeta/CD19-depleted stem cell transplant. The TCR sequence derives from a male patient younger than 18 who had a stem cell transplant for acute lymphoblastic leukemia, so the T cells may come from the graft donor. The CDR3, as DNA: TGTGCCAGCAGCTTGGAAGGAGCGGGAGATGGGGAGACCCAGTACTTC. This codes for CASSLEGAGDGETQYF.